This TCR beta chain was identified in a study of cytomegalovirus exposure and HLA in healthy donors. In the study overall: In an early release, HLA-typed donors contributed 90 million or so unique TCR sequences. Findings and limits, study-wide: Rare sequences made up most TCRs, while some public TCRs were found in many donors.

Primers for the PCR totalled 60 Vbeta and 13 Jbeta. TCRdb's copy holds only in-frame clones and misses some; the assay was immunoSEQ multiplex PCR. The data contain 95,000 to 150,000 clones, about 80% of them seen just once; the ten biggest clones take up around 2.7%. Germline lookup yields CDR1 SGHRS and CDR2 YFSETQ. V shed 0 bases, J shed 2 bases, and the junction held 7 bases outside the gene matches. This CDR3 contains 17 residues. On this clone: Its antigen is unknown.

This rearrangement joins TRBV5-1 to TRBJ1-4, with 7 bases identical to TRBD1. The receptor was isolated from a woman aged 40 to 55 in good health and CMV-seropositive. Sequencing was carried out using PBMCs. The DNA for the CDR3 is TGCGCCAGCAGCTTGGACGCCAGGGGGTCGACTAATGAAAAACTGTTTTTT. Translation: CASSLDARGSTNEKLFF.